This T cell receptor (beta chain) emerged from a study of shared clonotypes between healthy human individuals. The CDR3 is 14 amino acids. Between the trimmed V and J ends, which lost 7 bases and 0 bases, there was a span of 15 bases. From germline, CDR1 is GTSNPN and CDR2 SVGIG (reference sequence). Both subsets, CD45RA+ naive and CD45RA-negative memory, were split from the CD4+ cells. The assay was immunoSEQ multiplex PCR, and TCRdb's table has in-frame clones only and misses some. The sample lists 1,100,000 or so clones, approximately 78% occurring once. This clone was seen more than once but under ten times.

The sequenced material came from memory CD4+ T cells from PBMCs. Described subset: CD45RA-negative fraction. The sequence came from a man in his late teens or twenties in good health. Some clones in this sample may be carry-over from other donors' samples. This sequence joins TRBV30 and TRBJ1-1, with D possibly TRBD1 on 5 matching bases. CDR3 in amino acids: CASGARTMNTEAFF. CDR3 nucleotides: TGTGCCTCTGGGGCCAGGACAATGAACACTGAAGCTTTCTTT.